This entry lists 2 T cell receptor beta chains sequenced from one sample in a study of OX40 agonist ivuxolimab in advanced cancers. Measured with immunoSEQ multiplex PCR; TCRdb has only the in-frame clones, and not every one. The data show about 73,000 clones, with 85% to 90% seen just once and 0.4% to 0.65% held by the top ten. Specimen: CD4+ or CD8+ T cells sorted from blood, collected in a trial of the OX40 agonist ivuxolimab. These receptors were taken from an adult with an advanced solid tumor such as melanoma, head and neck, liver or kidney cancer.

J is TRBJ2-1 and V is TRBV27; weak D call: TRBD2 (6 bases). Germline-derived CDR1 and CDR2 are MNHEY and SMNVEV (reference sequence). The germline V and J ends were trimmed by 3 bases and 1 base, with 16 bases remaining between them. The CDR3 length is 17 residues. The CDR3 coding sequence is TGTGCCAGCAGTTTTCTTGTCGCTAGCGTTTCCTACAATGAGCAGTTCTTC. It translates to CASSFLVASVSYNEQFF.

V gene TRBV15 combines with J gene TRBJ2-7, with D tentatively TRBD1 (5 bases). V was shortened by 0 bases and J by 13 bases, with 13 bases between the two germline ends. Germline assignment: CDR1 LNHNV and CDR2 YYDKDF (reference sequence). The CDR3 extends over 12 amino acids. The CDR3 region has the DNA TGTGCCACCAGCAGAGAATGGGGCCCCGACTACTTC. Translating gives CATSREWGPDYF. Full variable domain (outside the CDR3, taken from reference TRBV15 and TRBJ2-7): DAMVIQNPRYQVTQFGKPVTLSCSQTLNHNVMYWYQQKSSQAPKLLFHYYDKDFNNEADTPDNFQSRRPNTSFCFLDIRSPGLGDTAMYLCATSREWGPDYFGPGTRLTVT.